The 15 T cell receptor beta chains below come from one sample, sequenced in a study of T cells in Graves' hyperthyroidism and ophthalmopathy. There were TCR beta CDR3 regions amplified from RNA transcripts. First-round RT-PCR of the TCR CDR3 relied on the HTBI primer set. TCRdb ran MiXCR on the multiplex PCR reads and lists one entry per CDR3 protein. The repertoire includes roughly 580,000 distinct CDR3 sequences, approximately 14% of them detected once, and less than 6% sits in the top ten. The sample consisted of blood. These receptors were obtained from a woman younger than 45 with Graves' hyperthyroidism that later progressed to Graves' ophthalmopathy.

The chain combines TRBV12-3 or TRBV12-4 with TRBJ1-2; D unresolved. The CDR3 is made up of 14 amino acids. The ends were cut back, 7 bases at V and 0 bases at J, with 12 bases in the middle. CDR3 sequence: CASTPQRANYGYTF. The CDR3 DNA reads TGTGCCAGCACGCCACAACGGGCTAACTATGGCTACACCTTC.

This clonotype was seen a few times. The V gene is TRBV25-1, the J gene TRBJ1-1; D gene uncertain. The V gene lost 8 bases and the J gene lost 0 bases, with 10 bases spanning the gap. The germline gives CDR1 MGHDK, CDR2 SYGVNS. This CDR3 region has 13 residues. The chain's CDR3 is CASWNSMNTEAFF. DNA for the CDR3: TGTGCCAGCTGGAACAGTATGAACACTGAAGCTTTCTTT. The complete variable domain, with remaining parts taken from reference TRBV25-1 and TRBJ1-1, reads EADIYQTPRYLVIGTGKKITLECSQTMGHDKMYWYQQDPGMELHLIHYSYGVNSTEKGDLSSESTVSRIRTEHFPLTLESARPSHTSQYLCASWNSMNTEAFFGQGTRLTVV.

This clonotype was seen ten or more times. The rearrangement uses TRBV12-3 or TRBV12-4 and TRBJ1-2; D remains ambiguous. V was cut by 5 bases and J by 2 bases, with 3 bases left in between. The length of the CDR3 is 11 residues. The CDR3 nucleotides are TGTGCCAGCAGTCCGAACTATGGCTACACCTTC. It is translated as CASSPNYGYTF.

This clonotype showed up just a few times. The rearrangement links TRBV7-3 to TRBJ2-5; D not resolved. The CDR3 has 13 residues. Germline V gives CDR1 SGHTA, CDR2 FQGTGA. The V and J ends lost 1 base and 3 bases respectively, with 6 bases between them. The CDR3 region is CASSLSWEETQYF. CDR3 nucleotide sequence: TGTGCCAGCAGCTTAAGCTGGGAAGAGACCCAGTACTTC.

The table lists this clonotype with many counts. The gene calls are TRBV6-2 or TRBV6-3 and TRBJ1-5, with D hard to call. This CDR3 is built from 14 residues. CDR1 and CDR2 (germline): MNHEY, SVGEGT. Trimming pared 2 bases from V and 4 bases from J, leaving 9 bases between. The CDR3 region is CASSYVGPNQPQHF. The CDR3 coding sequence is TGTGCCAGCAGTTACGTTGGCCCTAATCAGCCCCAGCATTTT.

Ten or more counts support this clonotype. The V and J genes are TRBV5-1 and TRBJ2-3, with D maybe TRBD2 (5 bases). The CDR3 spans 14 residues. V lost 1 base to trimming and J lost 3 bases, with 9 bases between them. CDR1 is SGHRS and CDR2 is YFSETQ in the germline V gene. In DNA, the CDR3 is TGCGCCAGCAGCTTGTCCCGGAGGACAGATACGCAGTATTTT. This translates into CASSLSRRTDTQYF.

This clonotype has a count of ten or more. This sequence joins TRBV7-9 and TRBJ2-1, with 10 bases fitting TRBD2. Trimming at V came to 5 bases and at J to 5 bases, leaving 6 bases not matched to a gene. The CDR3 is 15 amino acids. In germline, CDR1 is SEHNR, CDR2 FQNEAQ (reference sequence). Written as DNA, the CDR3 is TGTGCCAGCAGCCGGACTAGCGGATTAAACAATGAGCAGTTCTTC. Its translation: CASSRTSGLNNEQFF.

The CDR3 DNA reads as TGTGCCACTATGGAGGGGGCGGGAGAGTGGTTCTTC. Its translation is CATMEGAGEWFF. The chain carries TRBV27 and TRBJ2-1; the D call may be TRBD1 or TRBD2 (7 bases each). Per the germline V gene, CDR1 is MNHEY and CDR2 is SMNVEV (reference sequence). V was pared by 10 bases and J by 15 bases, with 22 bases between. The CDR3 is 12 amino acids.

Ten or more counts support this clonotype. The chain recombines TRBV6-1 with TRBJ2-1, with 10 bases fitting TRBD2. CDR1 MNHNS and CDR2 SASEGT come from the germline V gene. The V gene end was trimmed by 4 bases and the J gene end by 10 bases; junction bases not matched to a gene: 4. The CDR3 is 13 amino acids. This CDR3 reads CASSVLAGTEQFF. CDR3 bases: TGTGCCAGCAGTGTACTAGCGGGAACAGAGCAGTTCTTC.

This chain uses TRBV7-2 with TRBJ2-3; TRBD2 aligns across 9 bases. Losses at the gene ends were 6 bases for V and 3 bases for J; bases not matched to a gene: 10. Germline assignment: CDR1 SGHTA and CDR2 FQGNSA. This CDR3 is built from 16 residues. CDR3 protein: CASSLSGAGGTDTQYF. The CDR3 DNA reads TGTGCCAGCAGTCTCTCGGGAGCGGGGGGAACAGATACGCAGTATTTT.

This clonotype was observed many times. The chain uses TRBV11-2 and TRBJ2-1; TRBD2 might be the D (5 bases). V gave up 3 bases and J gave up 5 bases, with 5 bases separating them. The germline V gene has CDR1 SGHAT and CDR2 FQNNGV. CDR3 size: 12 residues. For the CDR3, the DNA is TGTGCCAGCAGCTTGACTAACAATGAGCAGTTCTTC. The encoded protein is CASSLTNNEQFF.

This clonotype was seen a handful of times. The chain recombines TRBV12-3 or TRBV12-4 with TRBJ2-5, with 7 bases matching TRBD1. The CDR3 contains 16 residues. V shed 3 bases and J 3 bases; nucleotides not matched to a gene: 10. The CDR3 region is CASSFVGRGIEETQYF. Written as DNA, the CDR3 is TGTGCCAGCAGTTTCGTCGGCAGGGGGATTGAAGAGACCCAGTACTTC.

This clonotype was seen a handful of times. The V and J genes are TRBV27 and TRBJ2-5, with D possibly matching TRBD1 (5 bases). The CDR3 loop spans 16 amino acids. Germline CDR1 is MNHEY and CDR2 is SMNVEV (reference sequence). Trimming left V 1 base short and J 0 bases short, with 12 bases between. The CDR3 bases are TGTGCCAGCAGTTTATGGGGCGACGGTGACCAAGAGACCCAGTACTTC. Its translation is CASSLWGDGDQETQYF.

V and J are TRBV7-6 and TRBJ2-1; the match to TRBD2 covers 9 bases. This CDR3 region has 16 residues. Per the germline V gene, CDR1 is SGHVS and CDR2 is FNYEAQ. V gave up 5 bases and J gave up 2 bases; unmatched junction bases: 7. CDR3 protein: CASSPLTSGPYNEQFF. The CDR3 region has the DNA TGTGCCAGCAGCCCGCTGACTAGCGGCCCCTACAATGAGCAGTTCTTC.

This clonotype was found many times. The CDR3 sequence: CATGQADYGYTF. The CDR3, as DNA: TGTGCCACGGGACAGGCCGACTATGGCTACACCTTC. The chain couples TRBV10-3 to TRBJ1-2, with 8 bases lining up with TRBD1. This CDR3 contains 12 residues. Germline loops: CDR1 ENHRY, CDR2 SYGVKD. V was pared by 10 bases and J by 3 bases, with 4 bases of the junction left unmatched.